A selection of T cell receptor beta chains follows, all from one sample in a study of blood T cell repertoires in COVID-19. Repertoires were generated with immunoSEQ multiplex PCR, while TCRdb's copy carries only in-frame clones and drops some. The sample lists some 180,000 clones, 82% seen once, with around 7.8% in the top ten. Sequencing was carried out using peripheral blood. The receptors were sampled from a woman aged 55-69 years with COVID-19, enrolled during active disease. The conserved cysteine and the conserved F or W are not part of the CDR3 here. The order of the fields is J gene, V gene, CDR3 protein.

TRBJ1-2 | TRBV19 | ASSPRDTVTGGYT
TRBJ2-7 | TRBV5-1 | ASSIGTSGRPRGSEQY
TRBJ2-1 | TRBV18 | ASSPQRSSYNEQF
TRBJ1-5 | TRBV18 | ASSTQGDQPQH
TRBJ2-5 | TRBV6-2/TRBV6-3 | ASSRLMGDRGQETQY
TRBJ1-1 | TRBV4-2 | ASSHPGQGTYEAF
TRBJ1-2 | TRBV2 | ASRQRGAYGYT
TRBJ1-1 | TRBV5-1 | ASSQQTGNTEAF
TRBJ2-3 | TRBV3-1/TRBV3-2 | ASSSLTDTQY
TRBJ1-1 | TRBV21-1 | ASSQGPAGGPNTEAF
TRBJ1-6 | TRBV28 | ASSFSLGQSDSPLH
TRBJ1-2 | TRBV24-1 | ATSETGENGYT
TRBJ2-3 | TRBV4-1 | ASSQDGAGGPLRTDTQY
TRBJ2-7 | TRBV5-1 | ASSATGGGHEQY
TRBJ1-3 | TRBV5-1 | ASSAGENTIY
TRBJ1-4 | TRBV19 | ASSLQGLSEKLF
TRBJ2-5 | TRBV15 | ATSRPSGSGQETQY
TRBJ1-5 | TRBV19 | ASSDRGLNQPQH
TRBJ2-1 | TRBV6-2/TRBV6-3 | ASSDGLAGGPGGNEQF
TRBJ1-6 | TRBV7-2 | ASSLAGGRGSPLH
TRBJ1-4 | TRBV5-4 | ASSTGSRTNEKLF
TRBJ2-1 | TRBV9 | ASSERGTENYNEQF
TRBJ1-2 | TRBV7-9 | ASSPTQVDGYT